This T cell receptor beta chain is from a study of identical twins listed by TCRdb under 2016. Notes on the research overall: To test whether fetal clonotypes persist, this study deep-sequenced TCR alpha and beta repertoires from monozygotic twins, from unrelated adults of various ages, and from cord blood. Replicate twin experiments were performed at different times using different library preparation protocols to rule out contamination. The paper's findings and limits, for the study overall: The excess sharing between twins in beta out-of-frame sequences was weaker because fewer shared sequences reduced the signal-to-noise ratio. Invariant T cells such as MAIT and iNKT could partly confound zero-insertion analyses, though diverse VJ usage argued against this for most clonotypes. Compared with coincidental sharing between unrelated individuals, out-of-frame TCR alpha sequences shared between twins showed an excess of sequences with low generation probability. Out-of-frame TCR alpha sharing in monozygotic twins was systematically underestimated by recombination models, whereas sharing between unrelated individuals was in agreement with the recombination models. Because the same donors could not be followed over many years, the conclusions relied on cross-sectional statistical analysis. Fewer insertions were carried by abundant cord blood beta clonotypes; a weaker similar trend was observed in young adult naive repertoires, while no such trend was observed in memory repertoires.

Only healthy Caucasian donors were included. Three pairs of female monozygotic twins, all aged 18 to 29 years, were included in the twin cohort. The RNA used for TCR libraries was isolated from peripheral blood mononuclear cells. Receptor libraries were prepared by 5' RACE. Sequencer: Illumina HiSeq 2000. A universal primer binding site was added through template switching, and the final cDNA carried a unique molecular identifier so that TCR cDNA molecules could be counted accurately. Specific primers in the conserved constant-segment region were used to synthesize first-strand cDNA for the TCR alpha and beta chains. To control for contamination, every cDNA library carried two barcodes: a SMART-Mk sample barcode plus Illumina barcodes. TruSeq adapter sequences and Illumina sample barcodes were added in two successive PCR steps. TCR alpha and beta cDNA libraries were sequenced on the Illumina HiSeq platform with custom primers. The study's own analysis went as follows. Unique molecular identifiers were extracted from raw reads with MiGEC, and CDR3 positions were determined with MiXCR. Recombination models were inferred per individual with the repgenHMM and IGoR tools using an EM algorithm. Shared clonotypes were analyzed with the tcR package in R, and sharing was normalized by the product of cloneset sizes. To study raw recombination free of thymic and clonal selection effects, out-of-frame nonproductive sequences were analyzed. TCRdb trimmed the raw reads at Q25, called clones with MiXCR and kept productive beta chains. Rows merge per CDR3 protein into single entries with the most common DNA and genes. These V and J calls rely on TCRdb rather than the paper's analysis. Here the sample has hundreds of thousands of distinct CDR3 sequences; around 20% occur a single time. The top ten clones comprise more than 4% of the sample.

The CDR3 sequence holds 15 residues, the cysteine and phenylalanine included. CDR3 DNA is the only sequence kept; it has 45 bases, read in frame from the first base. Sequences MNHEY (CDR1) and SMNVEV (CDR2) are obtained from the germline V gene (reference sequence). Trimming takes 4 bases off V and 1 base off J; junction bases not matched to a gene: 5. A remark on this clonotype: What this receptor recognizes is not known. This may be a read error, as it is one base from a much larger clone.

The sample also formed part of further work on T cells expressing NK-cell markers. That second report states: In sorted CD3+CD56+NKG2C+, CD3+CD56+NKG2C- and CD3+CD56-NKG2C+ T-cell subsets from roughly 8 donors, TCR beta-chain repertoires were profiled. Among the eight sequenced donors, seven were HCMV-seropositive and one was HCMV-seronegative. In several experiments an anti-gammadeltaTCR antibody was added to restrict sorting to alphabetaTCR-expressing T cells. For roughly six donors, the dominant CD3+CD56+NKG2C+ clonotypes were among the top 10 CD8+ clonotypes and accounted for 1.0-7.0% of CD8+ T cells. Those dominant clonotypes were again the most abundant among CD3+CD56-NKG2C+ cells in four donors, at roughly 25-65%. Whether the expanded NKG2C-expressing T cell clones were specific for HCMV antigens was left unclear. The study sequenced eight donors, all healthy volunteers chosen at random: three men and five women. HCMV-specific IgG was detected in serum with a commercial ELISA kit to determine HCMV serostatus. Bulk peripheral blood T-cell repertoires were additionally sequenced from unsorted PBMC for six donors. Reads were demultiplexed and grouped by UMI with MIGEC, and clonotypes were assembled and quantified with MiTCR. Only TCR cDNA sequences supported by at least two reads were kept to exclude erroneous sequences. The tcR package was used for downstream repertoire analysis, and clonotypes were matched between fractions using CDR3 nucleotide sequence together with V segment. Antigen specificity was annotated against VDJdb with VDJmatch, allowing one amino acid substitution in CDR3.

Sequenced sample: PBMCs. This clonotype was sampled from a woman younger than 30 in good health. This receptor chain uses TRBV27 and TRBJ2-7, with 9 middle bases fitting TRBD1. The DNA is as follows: TGTGCCAGCAGTTGGACCGGGACAGGGTCCTACGAGCAGTACTTC. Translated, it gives CASSWTGTGSYEQYF.